The 32 T cell receptor beta chains presented below share a single source sample, sequenced in a study of OX40 agonist ivuxolimab in advanced cancers. Sequencing used immunoSEQ multiplex PCR; TCRdb keeps in-frame clones, though not all of them. The data contain approximately 54,000 clones, approximately 90% of them seen just once; the ten biggest clones take up over 7.5%. The sample here was CD4+ or CD8+ T cells sorted from blood, taken in a trial of the OX40 agonist ivuxolimab. The receptors originated from an adult with an advanced solid tumor such as melanoma, head and neck, liver or kidney cancer.

The chain joins TRBV2 to TRBJ2-3; D perhaps matches TRBD2 (6 bases). The CDR3 runs to 18 residues. The germline gives CDR1 SNHLY, CDR2 FYNNEI. Trimming pared 0 bases from V and 0 bases from J, leaving 16 bases between. CDR3: CASSEATHLAGSTDTQYF. CDR3 nucleotides: TGTGCCAGCAGTGAAGCCACCCACTTGGCGGGGAGCACAGATACGCAGTATTTT.

V gene TRBV9 combines with J gene TRBJ1-1; 8 nucleotides line up with TRBD1. The ends lost 3 bases at V and 3 bases at J; junction bases unmatched: 7. The CDR3 length is 15 residues. CDR1 is SGDLS and CDR2 is YYNGEE in the germline V gene. Here the CDR3 reads CASSARQGMDTEAFF. The DNA of the CDR3 is TGTGCCAGCAGCGCCCGACAGGGGATGGACACTGAAGCTTTCTTT.

In this sample, this clone turned up a few times. The DNA for the CDR3 is TGTGCCAGCAGCTCAAACGACAGGTCCCGCTCCTACGAGCAGTACTTC. Translation: CASSSNDRSRSYEQYF. The chain links TRBV7-9 to TRBJ2-7, with D maybe TRBD1 (6 bases). V dropped 4 bases and J dropped 0 bases, with 16 bases sitting between them. Germline-derived CDR1 and CDR2 are SEHNR and FQNEAQ (reference sequence). This CDR3 spans 16 amino acids. The whole variable domain, remainder taken from reference TRBV7-9 and TRBJ2-7, is DTGVSQNPRHKITKRGQNVTFRCDPISEHNRLYWYRQTLGQGPEFLTYFQNEAQLEKSRLLSDRFSAERPKGSFSTLEIQRTEQGDSAMYLCASSSNDRSRSYEQYFGPGTRLTVT.

The chain has TRBV7-2 and TRBJ2-1; 9 nucleotides agree with TRBD1. The length of the CDR3 is 15 residues. V lost 3 bases to trimming and J lost 7 bases; unmatched junction nucleotides: 7. Germline assignment: CDR1 SGHTA and CDR2 FQGNSA. The CDR3 sequence is CASSFWTGVGNEQFF. The CDR3 region has the DNA TGTGCCAGCAGCTTCTGGACAGGGGTTGGGAATGAGCAGTTCTTC.

This clone has a single count. The genes are TRBV7-8 and TRBJ1-4; a possible D gene is TRBD1 (6 bases). In germline, CDR1 is SGHVS, CDR2 FQNEAQ. Trimming shortened V by 5 bases and J by 9 bases, and 13 bases separated the two germline ends. The CDR3 totals 13 residues. CDR3 nucleotides: TGTGCCAGCAGCCTAGGGGGGCATAAAAAACTGTTTTTT. Its protein product is CASSLGGHKKLFF.

V and J are TRBV11-2 and TRBJ2-1; D remains ambiguous. CDR1 is SGHAT and CDR2 is FQNNGV in the germline V gene. This CDR3 region has 10 residues. Between the trimmed V and J ends, which lost 2 bases and 13 bases, there was a span of 6 bases. CDR3 DNA: TGTGCCAGCAGCTTAATAATACAGTTCTTC. Translating it yields CASSLIIQFF.

The J gene is TRBJ1-2, the V gene TRBV7-9; 8 bases fit TRBD1. The CDR3 consists of 17 residues. CDR1 is SEHNR, CDR2 FQNEAQ, per germline (reference sequence). Unmatched junction bases numbered 13, after V lost 1 base and J lost 6 bases. CDR3: CASSLGLRDRRVDGYTF. CDR3 in DNA: TGTGCCAGCAGCTTAGGCTTACGGGACAGGCGGGTGGATGGCTACACCTTC.

The chain joins TRBV7-9 to TRBJ1-2; D is possibly TRBD1 (5 bases). V was shortened by 4 bases and J by 1 base, with 10 bases between the two germline ends. The CDR3 runs to 14 residues. Germline CDR1 and CDR2: SEHNR and FQNEAQ (reference sequence). The CDR3 spells CASSSVTDNYGYTF. CDR3 DNA sequence: TGTGCCAGCAGCTCTGTGACAGATAACTATGGCTACACCTTC.

The rearrangement uses TRBV6-5 and TRBJ1-6, with D possibly being TRBD1 (5 bases). This CDR3 spans 14 amino acids. V was pared by 6 bases and J by 9 bases, with 15 bases between. From germline, CDR1 is MNHEY and CDR2 SVGAGI. The CDR3 DNA reads TGTGCCAGCAGGTCAGACAGTGTCATTTCACCCCTCCACTTT. Its protein is CASRSDSVISPLHF.

The rearrangement joins TRBV27 to TRBJ2-7; D is possibly TRBD1 (7 bases). Trimming pared 5 bases from V and 4 bases from J, leaving 21 bases between. This CDR3 has 16 residues. The germline V gene encodes CDR1 MNHEY and CDR2 SMNVEV (reference sequence). CDR3 amino acids: CASSPSVGGAVYEQYF. CDR3 coding DNA: TGTGCCAGCAGTCCTAGCGTAGGGGGCGCGGTTTACGAGCAGTACTTC.

The J gene is TRBJ1-1, the V gene TRBV7-9; D ambiguous. Germline assignment: CDR1 SEHNR and CDR2 FQNEAQ (reference sequence). Trimming stripped 3 bases from V and 9 bases from J, with 11 bases between. There are 12 residues in the CDR3. The CDR3 nucleotides read TGTGCCAGCAGCTTGCCCCAAGGGAAAGCTTTCTTT. Translated, it gives CASSLPQGKAFF. Full variable domain (rest looked up from reference TRBV7-9 and TRBJ1-1): DTGVSQNPRHKITKRGQNVTFRCDPISEHNRLYWYRQTLGQGPEFLTYFQNEAQLEKSRLLSDRFSAERPKGSFSTLEIQRTEQGDSAMYLCASSLPQGKAFFGQGTRLTVV.

The chain uses TRBV6-1 and TRBJ1-2; maybe TRBD1 (5 bases). V was shortened by 3 bases and J by 0 bases, with 17 bases between the two germline ends. The germline CDR1 and CDR2 sequences are MNHNS and SASEGT. The CDR3 contains 17 residues. Written as DNA, the CDR3 is TGTGCCAGCAGTGACGCTCCAGGGACGGCTGCTAACTATGGCTACACCTTC. It encodes CASSDAPGTAANYGYTF.

The chain links TRBV28 to TRBJ2-5, with D tentatively TRBD1 (6 bases). Trimming removed 6 bases from V and 2 bases from J, with 16 bases in between. Germline CDR1 and CDR2: MDHEN and SYDVKM. The CDR3 is 15 residues long. This CDR3 reads CASSLQGLGQETQYF. The CDR3 nucleotides read TGTGCCAGCAGCCTACAGGGCCTAGGGCAAGAGACCCAGTACTTC.

J is TRBJ1-2 and V is TRBV4-1; no reliable D call. The germline V and J ends were trimmed by 3 bases and 4 bases, with 9 bases remaining between them. This CDR3 is 13 amino acids long. CDR1 and CDR2 (germline): MGHRA, YSYEKL. CDR3 DNA sequence: TGCGCCAGCAGCCAGGCAGGACCCTATGGCTACACCTTC. Amino acid sequence: CASSQAGPYGYTF.

V usage is TRBV4-3 and J usage is TRBJ2-2; D unresolved. The V and J ends lost 3 bases and 5 bases respectively, with 7 bases between them. This CDR3 is 13 amino acids long. Germline V lookup: CDR1 LGHNA, CDR2 YSLEER. The CDR3 loop reads CASSQAQTGELFF. CDR3 bases: TGCGCCAGCAGCCAGGCCCAGACCGGGGAGCTGTTTTTT.

This chain connects TRBV5-6 to TRBJ2-7; the D gene is possibly TRBD2 (5 bases). Trimming cost V 4 bases and J 0 bases, with 8 bases left between them. The CDR3 length is 13 residues. Per the germline V gene, CDR1 is SGHDT and CDR2 is YYEEEE. The CDR3 reads CASSIGDSYEQYF. In nucleotides, the CDR3 is TGTGCCAGCAGCATCGGGGACTCCTACGAGCAGTACTTC.

The V gene is TRBV14, the J gene TRBJ1-2; maybe TRBD1 (6 bases). Germline V gives CDR1 SGHDN, CDR2 FVKESK. Trimming took off 5 bases at V and 6 bases at J, with 10 bases between the two ends. This CDR3 has 12 amino acids. The CDR3 region is CASSGGEHGYTF. CDR3 DNA: TGTGCCAGCAGCGGGGGCGAACATGGCTACACCTTC.

This clone was seen once. The V gene is TRBV28, the J gene TRBJ2-7; 8 bases are a match to TRBD1. V shed 4 bases and J 3 bases; nucleotides not matched to a gene: 14. The CDR3 sequence is 17 residues long. CDR1 MDHEN and CDR2 SYDVKM come from the germline V gene. The CDR3 region has the DNA TGTGCCAGCAGTTCCGACCCAGGGGGACAGGCGCTCTACGAGCAGTACTTC. Translation: CASSSDPGGQALYEQYF.

This chain joins TRBV27 and TRBJ2-7; D gene unclear. The CDR3 loop spans 14 amino acids. Germline V CDR1 and CDR2: MNHEY, SMNVEV (reference sequence). V lost 6 bases and J lost 2, with 14 bases in between. The CDR3 DNA is TGTGCCAGCAGCAGCAATCGGGTCACCTACGAGCAGTACTTC. Translated: CASSSNRVTYEQYF.

The CDR3 DNA reads as TGTGCCATCAGTGAGTCCGTAAGCGAGAGCTCCTACAATGAGCAGTTCTTC. This translates into CAISESVSESSYNEQFF. V is TRBV10-3 and J is TRBJ2-1, with D uncertain. Germline V gene sequence: CDR1 ENHRY, CDR2 SYGVKD. Trimming cost V 0 bases and J 0 bases, with 12 bases left between them. The CDR3 spans 17 residues.

J is TRBJ2-5 and V is TRBV13; D not certain. The J call is in doubt because the DNA end fits TRBJ2-7 better. Germline CDR1 PRHDT, CDR2 FYEKMQ (reference sequence). The CDR3 is 13 residues long. The CDR3, as DNA: TGTGCCAGCAGCTTAGGCGGAACCTACGAGCAGTACTTC. Translated, it gives CASSLGGTYEQYF.

V is TRBV9 and J is TRBJ2-1; 7 bases are shared with TRBD1. The junction had 4 bases not matched to a gene; V was cut back by 3 bases and J by 4 bases. Looked up from germline, CDR1 is SGDLS and CDR2 is YYNGEE. The CDR3 is made up of 14 amino acids. Here the CDR3 reads CASSGTTGYNEQFF. The CDR3 DNA is TGTGCCAGCAGCGGCACGACAGGGTACAATGAGCAGTTCTTC.

The rearrangement uses TRBV28 and TRBJ2-2; D is ambiguous. The CDR3 loop spans 12 amino acids. Trimming removed 4 bases from V and 6 bases from J, with 6 bases in between. Germline V gene data show CDR1 as MDHEN and CDR2 as SYDVKM. CDR3 DNA sequence: TGTGCCAGCAGTTCTACCGCCGGGGAGCTGTTTTTT. This encodes CASSSTAGELFF.

In its sample, this clone was seen once. This rearrangement joins TRBV27 to TRBJ2-7; possible D gene TRBD2, 6 bases. The V gene's germline CDR1 is MNHEY and CDR2 SMNVEV (reference sequence). V was shortened by 1 base and J by 3 bases, with 13 bases between the two germline ends. The CDR3 is 15 residues long. CDR3 nucleotides: TGTGCCAGCAGTTTATTCGCGGGGCTTATCTACGAGCAGTACTTC. Protein: CASSLFAGLIYEQYF.

J is TRBJ2-1 and V is TRBV9; 10 nucleotides match TRBD2. The CDR3 loop spans 19 amino acids. J lost 0 bases, V lost 2 bases, and 11 bases had no gene match. Germline CDR1 SGDLS, CDR2 YYNGEE. DNA of the CDR3: TGTGCCAGCAGCGTCCAGCGGGAGGGCCTTGTTAGCTCCTACAATGAGCAGTTCTTC. Its translation is CASSVQREGLVSSYNEQFF.

The chain carries TRBV7-2 and TRBJ1-2, with TRBD1 as a possible D gene (6 bases). The CDR3 length is 14 residues. Per germline, CDR1 SGHTA and CDR2 FQGNSA. V was shortened by 5 bases and J by 4 bases, with 14 bases between the two germline ends. The CDR3 nucleotides read TGTGCCAGCAGCACCGGACAGTTATTCTATGGCTACACCTTC. It translates to CASSTGQLFYGYTF.

CDR3 bases: TGTGCCAGCAGCCCTCCTTTGACCCTCCTCAGTGAAGCTTTCTTT. It translates to CASSPPLTLLSEAFF. V gene TRBV7-9 combines with J gene TRBJ1-1, with unresolved D. CDR3 length equals 15 residues. Germline V CDR1 and CDR2: SEHNR, FQNEAQ (reference sequence). Trimming removed 5 bases from V and 7 bases from J, with 20 bases in between.

This rearrangement joins TRBV5-8 to TRBJ1-5; TRBD1 is a possible D gene (5 bases). Germline V gene data show CDR1 as SGHTS and CDR2 as YDEGEE. There are 16 residues in the CDR3. V was pared by 0 bases and J by 0 bases, with 10 bases between. DNA of the CDR3: TGTGCCAGCAGCTTGGAGGTAGGGGTTAGCAATCAGCCCCAGCATTTT. Its translation: CASSLEVGVSNQPQHF.

This clone has only a few counts. The chain links TRBV5-5 to TRBJ1-1; possibly TRBD1 for D (5 bases). Looked up from germline, CDR1 is SGHKS and CDR2 is YYEKEE (reference sequence). V shed 0 bases and J shed 4 bases, with 7 bases lying between them. The CDR3 is 13 residues long. CDR3 DNA sequence: TGTGCCAGCAGCTTGGAGGGGTCCACTGAAGCTTTCTTT. This sequence encodes CASSLEGSTEAFF.

The V call is TRBV14, the J call TRBJ2-1; 8 positions agree with TRBD2. Unmatched junction bases numbered 12, after V lost 5 bases and J lost 3 bases. The germline V gene has CDR1 SGHDN and CDR2 FVKESK. The CDR3 extends over 17 amino acids. The CDR3 region is CASSSGQVTSGYNEQFF. In nucleotides, the CDR3 is TGTGCCAGCAGCTCGGGACAAGTTACTAGCGGCTACAATGAGCAGTTCTTC.

The chain links TRBV9 to TRBJ2-2; 13 bases align to TRBD2. CDR3 length: 19 residues. Trimming cost V 4 bases and J 0 bases; bases outside gene matches: 9. Germline assignment: CDR1 SGDLS and CDR2 YYNGEE. In DNA, the CDR3 is TGTGCCAGCAGCCCAAACTTAGGACTAGCGGGAGCGAACACCGGGGAGCTGTTTTTT. Its translation is CASSPNLGLAGANTGELFF.

This clone was seen a single time. V and J are TRBV20-1 and TRBJ1-2, with D unresolved. CDR3 size: 10 residues. The germline V gene encodes CDR1 DFQATT and CDR2 SNEGSKA (reference sequence). V was clipped by 6 bases and J by 3 bases, with 5 bases between them. CDR3 sequence: CSAVYYGYTF. In nucleotides, the CDR3 is TGCAGTGCAGTCTACTATGGCTACACCTTC.